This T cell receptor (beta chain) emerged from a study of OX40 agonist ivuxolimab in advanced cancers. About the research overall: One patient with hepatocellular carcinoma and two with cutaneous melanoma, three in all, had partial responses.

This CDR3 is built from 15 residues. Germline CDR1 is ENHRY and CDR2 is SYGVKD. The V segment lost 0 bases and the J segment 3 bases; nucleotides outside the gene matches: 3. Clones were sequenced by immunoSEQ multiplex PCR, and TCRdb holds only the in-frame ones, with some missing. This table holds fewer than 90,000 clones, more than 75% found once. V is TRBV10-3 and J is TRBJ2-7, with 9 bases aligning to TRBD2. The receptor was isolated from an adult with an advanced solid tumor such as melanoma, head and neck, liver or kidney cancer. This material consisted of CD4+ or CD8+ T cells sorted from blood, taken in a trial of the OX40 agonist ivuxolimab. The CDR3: CAISESVAGDYEQYV. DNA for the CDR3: TGTGCCATCAGTGAGTCGGTAGCGGGGGACTACGAGCAGTACGTC.